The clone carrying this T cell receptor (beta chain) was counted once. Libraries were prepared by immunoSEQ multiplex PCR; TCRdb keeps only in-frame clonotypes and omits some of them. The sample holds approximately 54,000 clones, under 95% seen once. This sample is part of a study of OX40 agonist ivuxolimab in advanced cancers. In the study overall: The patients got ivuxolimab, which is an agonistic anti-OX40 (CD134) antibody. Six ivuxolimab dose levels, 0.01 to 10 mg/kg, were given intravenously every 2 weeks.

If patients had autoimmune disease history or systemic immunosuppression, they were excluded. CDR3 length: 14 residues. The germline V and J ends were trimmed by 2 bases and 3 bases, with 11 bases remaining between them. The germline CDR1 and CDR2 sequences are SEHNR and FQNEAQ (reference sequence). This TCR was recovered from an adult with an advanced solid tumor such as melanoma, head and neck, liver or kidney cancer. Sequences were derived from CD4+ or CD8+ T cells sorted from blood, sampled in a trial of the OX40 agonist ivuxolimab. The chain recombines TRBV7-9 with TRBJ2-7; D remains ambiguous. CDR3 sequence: CASSLSFRDYEQYF. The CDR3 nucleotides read TGTGCCAGCAGCTTATCGTTCCGAGACTACGAGCAGTACTTC.